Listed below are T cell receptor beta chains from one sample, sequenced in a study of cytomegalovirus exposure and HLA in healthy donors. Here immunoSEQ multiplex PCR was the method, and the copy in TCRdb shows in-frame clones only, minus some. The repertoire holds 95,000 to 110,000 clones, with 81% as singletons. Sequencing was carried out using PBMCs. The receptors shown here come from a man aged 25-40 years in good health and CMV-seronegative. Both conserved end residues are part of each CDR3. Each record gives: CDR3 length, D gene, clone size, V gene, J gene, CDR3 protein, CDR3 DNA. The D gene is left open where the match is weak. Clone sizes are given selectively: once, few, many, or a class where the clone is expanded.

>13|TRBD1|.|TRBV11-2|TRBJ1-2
CASSLGTGWGYTF
TGTGCCAGCAGCTTAGGGACAGGCTGGGGCTACACCTTC
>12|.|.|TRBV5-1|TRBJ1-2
CASSPGSYGYTF
TGCGCCAGCAGCCCCGGGTCCTATGGCTACACCTTC
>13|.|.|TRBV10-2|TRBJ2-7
CASSERGFYEQYF
TGCGCCAGCAGTGAGCGGGGGTTCTACGAGCAGTACTTC
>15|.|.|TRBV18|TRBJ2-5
CASSPLGENQETQYF
TGTGCCAGCTCCCCCTTAGGAGAAAACCAAGAGACCCAGTACTTC
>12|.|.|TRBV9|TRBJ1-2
CASSVVQGGYTF
TGTGCCAGCAGCGTAGTCCAGGGCGGCTACACCTTC
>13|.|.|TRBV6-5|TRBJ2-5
CASSYSRQETQYF
TGTGCCAGCAGTTACTCGCGACAGGAGACCCAGTACTTC
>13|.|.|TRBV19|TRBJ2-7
CASSRTPSYEQYF
TGTGCCAGTAGCCGGACACCGAGCTACGAGCAGTACTTC
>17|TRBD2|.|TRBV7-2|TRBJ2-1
CASSLAGGRASNNEQFF
TGTGCCAGCAGCTTAGCGGGCGGGAGGGCCAGCAACAATGAGCAGTTCTTC
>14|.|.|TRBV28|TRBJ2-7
CASSFFDSTHEQYF
TGTGCCAGCAGTTTCTTCGACTCCACCCACGAGCAGTACTTC
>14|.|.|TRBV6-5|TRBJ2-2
CASSRDHWTGELFF
TGTGCCAGCAGCCGAGATCATTGGACCGGGGAGCTGTTTTTT
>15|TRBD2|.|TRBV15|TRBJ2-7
CATSRARGEAYEQYF
TGTGCCACCAGCAGAGCCCGGGGGGAGGCCTACGAGCAGTACTTC
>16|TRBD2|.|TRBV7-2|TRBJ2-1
CASSLEVLAGGDEQFF
TGTGCCAGCAGCTTGGAGGTCCTAGCGGGGGGGGATGAGCAGTTCTTC
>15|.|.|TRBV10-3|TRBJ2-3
CAISEGEDSTDTQYF
TGTGCCATCAGTGAGGGGGAGGACAGCACAGATACGCAGTATTTT
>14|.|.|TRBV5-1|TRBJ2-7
CASSLGQGAYEQYF
TGCGCCAGCAGCCTAGGGCAAGGGGCGTACGAGCAGTACTTC
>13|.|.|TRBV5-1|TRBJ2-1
CASSLVVAGEQFF
TGCGCCAGCAGCTTGGTAGTGGCGGGTGAGCAGTTCTTC
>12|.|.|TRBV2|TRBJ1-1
CASNPLATEAFF
TGTGCCAGCAATCCGCTGGCCACTGAAGCTTTCTTT
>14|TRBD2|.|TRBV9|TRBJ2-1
CASSVTSGSGEQFF
TGTGCCAGCAGCGTGACTAGCGGGAGCGGTGAGCAGTTCTTC
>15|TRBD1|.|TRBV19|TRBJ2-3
CASSDTGDSTDTQYF
TGTGCCAGTAGCGACACAGGGGATAGCACAGATACGCAGTATTTT
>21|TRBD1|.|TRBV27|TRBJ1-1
CASSPSAPPRETGGPWTEAFF
TGTGCCAGCAGTCCATCAGCCCCCCCGCGAGAAACAGGGGGCCCATGGACTGAAGCTTTCTTT
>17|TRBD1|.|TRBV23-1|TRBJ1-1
CASSQQQGAQNFSEAFF
TGCGCCAGCAGTCAACAACAGGGGGCCCAAAACTTCTCTGAAGCTTTCTTT
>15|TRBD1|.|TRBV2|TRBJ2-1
CASRADRGLYNEQFF
TGTGCCAGCAGGGCGGACAGGGGCCTCTACAATGAGCAGTTCTTC
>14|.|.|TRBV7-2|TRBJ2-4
CASSLAGGGNIQYF
TGTGCCAGCAGCTTAGCGGGAGGGGGAAACATTCAGTACTTC
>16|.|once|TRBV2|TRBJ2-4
CASRAGHGAGKNIQYF
TGTGCCAGCAGGGCGGGCCATGGGGCGGGGAAAAACATTCAGTACTTC
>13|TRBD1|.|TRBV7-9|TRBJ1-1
CATRDSLNTEAFF
TGTGCCACTAGGGACAGTCTGAACACTGAAGCTTTCTTT
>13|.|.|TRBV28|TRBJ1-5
CASSLRGVQPQHF
TGTGCCAGCAGTCTCAGGGGTGTACAGCCCCAGCATTTT
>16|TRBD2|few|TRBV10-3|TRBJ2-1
CAIGGTSGATYNEQFF
TGTGCCATCGGGGGGACTAGCGGAGCTACCTACAATGAGCAGTTCTTC
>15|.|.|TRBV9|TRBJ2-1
CASSVDSGSYNEQFF
TGTGCCAGCAGCGTAGATAGCGGCTCCTACAATGAGCAGTTCTTC
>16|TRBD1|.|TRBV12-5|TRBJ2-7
CASGLALPGQASEQYF
TGTGCTAGTGGTTTGGCCTTACCGGGACAGGCCTCTGAGCAGTACTTC
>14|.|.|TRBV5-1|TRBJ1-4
CASSQGTTNEKLFF
TGCGCCAGCAGCCAGGGGACAACTAATGAAAAACTGTTTTTT
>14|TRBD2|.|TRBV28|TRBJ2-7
CASGGLAGSYEQYF
TGTGCCAGCGGGGGGCTAGCGGGTTCCTACGAGCAGTACTTC
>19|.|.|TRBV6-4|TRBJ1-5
CASSDTRPGVTFSNQPQHF
TGTGCCAGCAGTGACACCCGGCCAGGTGTCACTTTTAGCAATCAGCCCCAGCATTTT